Following are 19 T cell receptor beta chains from one sample sequenced in a study of T cell clonotyping in hematopoietic cell transplantation. Clones were sequenced by immunoSEQ multiplex PCR, and TCRdb holds only the in-frame ones, with some missing. The data show tens of thousands of clones, 85% to 95% seen once. The sequenced sample was peripheral blood mononuclear cells. All receptors derive from a woman aged 45-65 years in good health. Some clones in this sample may be carry-over from other donors' samples.

This clone has just one count. The J gene is TRBJ1-5, the V gene TRBV19, with TRBD1 identical over 7 bases. The CDR3 length is 16 residues. Per germline, CDR1 LNHDA and CDR2 SQIVND (reference sequence). J was trimmed by 6 bases and V by 4 bases; bases with no gene match: 12. CDR3 protein: CASSTHPRGAGQPQHF. In DNA form, the CDR3 reads TGTGCCAGTAGTACACACCCCAGGGGGGCCGGTCAGCCCCAGCATTTT.

V is TRBV19 and J is TRBJ1-5, with D unresolved. V lost 5 bases and J 0 bases, leaving 11 bases between the germline ends. The CDR3 extends over 15 amino acids. Germline CDR1 is LNHDA and CDR2 is SQIVND (reference sequence). CDR3 nucleotides: TGTGCCAGTAGTCCACTCTGGTCTAGCAATCAGCCCCAGCATTTT. It yields the protein CASSPLWSSNQPQHF.

The V gene is TRBV19, the J gene TRBJ1-5; D call uncertain. The CDR3 is 15 amino acids. With 7 bases removed from V and 0 bases from J, the gap between germline ends came to 13 bases. The germline V gene has CDR1 LNHDA and CDR2 SQIVND (reference sequence). The CDR3 DNA is TGTGCCAGTACTCCGCTGGGGTATAGCAATCAGCCCCAGCATTTT. It is translated as CASTPLGYSNQPQHF.

V usage is TRBV19 and J usage is TRBJ2-2, with D unclear. CDR3 length: 14 amino acids. Trimming took 4 bases from V and 0 from J, leaving 6 bases between them. The germline V gene has CDR1 LNHDA and CDR2 SQIVND (reference sequence). The chain's CDR3 is CASSTAPNTGELFF. Here the CDR3 DNA reads TGTGCCAGTAGTACAGCCCCGAACACCGGGGAGCTGTTTTTT.

The V and J genes are TRBV11-3 and TRBJ1-6; D is uncertain. Trimming removed 0 bases at V and 14 bases at J, with 11 bases between. The CDR3 is made up of 13 amino acids. CDR1 SGHNT and CDR2 YENEEA come from the germline V gene. CDR3 nucleotides: TGTGCCAGCAGCTTAGATAGATCGGGAACCCTCCACTTT. It codes for CASSLDRSGTLHF.

The rearrangement links TRBV28 to TRBJ1-5; no clear D gene. Trimming pared 2 bases from V and 5 bases from J, leaving 7 bases between. This CDR3 has 13 amino acids. Germline V gene data show CDR1 as MDHEN and CDR2 as SYDVKM. In DNA, the CDR3 is TGTGCCAGCAGTTTAATCTCGGATCAGCCCCAGCATTTT. This codes for CASSLISDQPQHF.

The J gene is TRBJ1-4, the V gene TRBV4-3; tentatively, D is TRBD1 (5 bases). Germline CDR1 and CDR2: LGHNA and YSLEER. V was clipped by 3 bases and J by 8 bases, with 13 bases between them. The CDR3 has 14 amino acids. In DNA, the CDR3 is TGCGCCAGCAGCCACGGGACTGGGGCAGAAAAACTGTTTTTT. Translation: CASSHGTGAEKLFF.

The V and J genes are TRBV10-2 and TRBJ1-2, with 7 nucleotides matching TRBD1. Trimming removed 2 bases from V and 4 bases from J; junction bases left unmatched: 10. CDR1 is WSHSY, CDR2 SAAADI, per germline. The CDR3 contains 16 residues. The CDR3 sequence: CASSETPGQPTYGYTF. CDR3 DNA sequence: TGCGCCAGCAGTGAGACTCCGGGACAGCCTACCTATGGCTACACCTTC.

V usage is TRBV11-2 and J usage is TRBJ2-3, with D perhaps assigned TRBD1 or TRBD2 (7 bases each). CDR1 and CDR2 (germline): SGHAT, FQNNGV. This CDR3 has 17 amino acids. The germline V and J ends were trimmed by 2 bases and 5 bases, with 20 bases remaining between them. CDR3 loop: CASSLSGGEGAVDTQYF. As DNA, the CDR3 is TGTGCCAGCAGCTTATCGGGGGGAGAGGGGGCTGTAGATACGCAGTATTTT.

The chain links TRBV7-3 to TRBJ2-7; D is undetermined. Trimming stripped 2 bases from V and 4 bases from J, with 9 bases between. The CDR3 runs to 13 residues. Germline CDR1 is SGHTA and CDR2 is FQGTGA. CDR3 loop: CASSLEVGYEQYF. The CDR3 nucleotides read TGTGCCAGCAGCTTAGAAGTCGGGTACGAGCAGTACTTC.

The V gene is TRBV2, the J gene TRBJ1-1; D unresolved. The CDR3 has 12 amino acids. The V end was cut by 6 bases, the J end by 8 bases, with 13 bases between. CDR1 SNHLY and CDR2 FYNNEI come from the germline V gene. Here the CDR3 reads CASRGDGREAFF. In DNA, the CDR3 is TGTGCCAGCAGGGGAGACGGGCGGGAAGCTTTCTTT. Using reference TRBV2 and TRBJ1-1 for the parts outside the CDR3, the full variable domain is EPEVTQTPSHQVTQMGQEVILRCVPISNHLYFYWYRQILGQKVEFLVSFYNNEISEKSEIFDDQFSVERPDGSNFTLKIRSTKLEDSAMYFCASRGDGREAFFGQGTRLTVV.

The sample holds one count of this clone. This chain uses TRBV28 with TRBJ1-1, with 7 bases fitting TRBD1. Losses at the gene ends were 7 bases for V and 9 bases for J; bases not matched to a gene: 11. This CDR3 is built from 13 residues. Per germline, CDR1 MDHEN and CDR2 SYDVKM. CDR3 loop: CASTRGTARQAFF. Here the CDR3 DNA reads TGTGCCAGCACCCGGGGGACAGCCAGGCAAGCTTTCTTT.

This rearrangement joins TRBV28 to TRBJ2-4; possible D gene TRBD2, 6 bases. CDR3 length: 13 residues. V was trimmed by 4 bases and J by 7 bases, leaving 11 bases between them. Germline loops: CDR1 MDHEN, CDR2 SYDVKM. CDR3 sequence (DNA): TGTGCCAGCAGTTCTTCAGGGAGGAACATTCAGTACTTC. This codes for CASSSSGRNIQYF.

This chain links TRBV7-8 with TRBJ1-3, with unresolved D. Trimming left V 2 bases short and J 4 bases short, with 9 bases between. The CDR3 covers 14 residues. Germline V gene data show CDR1 as SGHVS and CDR2 as FQNEAQ. CDR3 in DNA: TGTGCCAGCAGCTTACCGGGGAGCGGAAACACCATATATTTT. Residues: CASSLPGSGNTIYF.

The rearrangement uses TRBV5-6 and TRBJ2-2; TRBD2 agrees at 9 bases. J gave up 7 bases and V 0 bases, and 7 bases lay outside the gene matches. Germline CDR1 reads SGHDT; CDR2 reads YYEEEE. CDR3 length: 16 amino acids. CDR3: CASSLAAGGPIGELFF. CDR3 coding DNA: TGTGCCAGCAGCTTGGCCGCGGGGGGGCCAATCGGGGAGCTGTTTTTT.

The genes are TRBV6-5 and TRBJ1-2; D is unclear. This CDR3 region has 11 residues. V was shortened by 7 bases and J by 7 bases, with 10 bases between the two germline ends. Germline CDR1 and CDR2: MNHEY and SVGAGI. CDR3 coding DNA: TGTGCCAGCAAGGGTGAGGGTGGCTACACCTTC. This encodes CASKGEGGYTF.

The gene calls are TRBV4-2 and TRBJ2-5; maybe TRBD1 (6 bases). The ends were cut back, 0 bases at V and 4 bases at J, with 12 bases in the middle. CDR1 and CDR2 (germline): LGHNA, YNFKEQ. This CDR3 comprises 15 residues. CDR3 DNA: TGTGCCAGCAGCCAAGACAGGGGCCAGACAGAGACCCAGTACTTC. Translating it yields CASSQDRGQTETQYF.

This chain uses TRBV19 with TRBJ1-1, with D perhaps matching TRBD1 (5 bases). The CDR3 runs 15 residues. The V end lost 3 bases, the J end lost 4 bases, and 15 bases lay between the germline ends. Germline CDR1 reads LNHDA; CDR2 reads SQIVND (reference sequence). Written as DNA, the CDR3 is TGTGCCAGTAGTATCAGGGCGGACGATACCACTGAAGCTTTCTTT. Residues: CASSIRADDTTEAFF.

The rearrangement joins TRBV7-3 to TRBJ2-7; maybe TRBD1 (5 bases). The ends were cut back, 4 bases at V and 1 base at J, with 11 bases in the middle. The germline gives CDR1 SGHTA, CDR2 FQGTGA. The CDR3 runs 14 residues. This CDR3 reads CASSSRQTSYEQYF. The CDR3 nucleotides are TGTGCCAGCAGCTCTCGACAGACTTCCTACGAGCAGTACTTC.